The 5 T cell receptor beta chains presented below share a single source sample, sequenced in a study of OX40 agonist ivuxolimab in advanced cancers. Produced via immunoSEQ multiplex PCR; TCRdb's table is partial and in-frame only. The table has tens of thousands of clones, over 85% seen once. The input for sequencing was CD4+ or CD8+ T cells sorted from blood, taken in a trial of the OX40 agonist ivuxolimab. These receptors all come from an adult with an advanced solid tumor such as melanoma, head and neck, liver or kidney cancer.

The rearrangement links TRBV7-8 to TRBJ2-7; D may be TRBD2 (5 bases). Germline lookup yields CDR1 SGHVS and CDR2 FQNEAQ. CDR3 length equals 11 residues. V was pared by 3 bases and J by 5 bases, with 5 bases between. The CDR3 coding sequence is TGTGCCAGCAGCTTGCGGGACGAGCAGTACTTC. This gives the protein CASSLRDEQYF.

V and J are TRBV6-1 and TRBJ1-6; 7 positions match TRBD1. Looked up from germline, CDR1 is MNHNS and CDR2 is SASEGT. This CDR3 has 13 amino acids. The V segment lost 8 bases and the J segment 8 bases; nucleotides outside the gene matches: 6. The CDR3 nucleotides read TGTGCCAGCTCGGACAGGTATGATTCACCCCTCCACTTT. Its translation is CASSDRYDSPLHF.

The DNA for the CDR3 is TGCAGTGCTAGGTCCGTTCAGTACTTC. Translating gives CSARSVQYF. The chain has TRBV20-1 and TRBJ2-4; no clear D. The CDR3 consists of 9 residues. The V end was cut by 3 bases, the J end by 11 bases, with 5 bases between. Germline CDR1 DFQATT, CDR2 SNEGSKA (reference sequence).

A note on this clone: Other nucleotide sequences from this sample produce the same CDR3. This chain links TRBV6-5 with TRBJ2-7; 7 bases align to TRBD1. The trim removed 3 bases at V and 3 bases at J, leaving 2 bases unmatched. The CDR3 consists of 13 residues. Germline V gives CDR1 MNHEY, CDR2 SVGAGI. This CDR3 reads CASSYDRDYEQYF. The CDR3 DNA sequence: TGTGCCAGCAGTTATGACAGGGACTACGAGCAGTACTTC.

The CDR3 region has the DNA TGTGCCAGCAGCCCTCGACAGGGGAGGAGCAATCAGCCCCAGCATTTT. This sequence encodes CASSPRQGRSNQPQHF. The rearrangement joins TRBV5-6 to TRBJ1-5, with 8 bases fitting TRBD1. Trimming at V came to 4 bases and at J to 1 base, leaving 7 bases not matched to a gene. The CDR3 runs 16 residues. The V gene's germline CDR1 is SGHDT and CDR2 YYEEEE.